This TCR beta chain was identified in a study of OX40 agonist ivuxolimab in advanced cancers. Study overall: Checkpoint inhibitors had been given previously to 40% of patients.

The CDR3 sequence is 14 residues long. Germline CDR1 is KGHSH and CDR2 is LQKENI. The V gene lost 3 bases and the J gene lost 4 bases, with 9 bases spanning the gap. As regards this clone: Its specificity is not known.

Study outcomes and limitations: Relative to CD4+, CD8+ T cells held more expanded clones on average.

Patients who had autoimmune disease history or got systemic immunosuppression were left out. Blood sampling was done at baseline, cycle 4 day 1, and cycle 7 day 1. The table came from immunoSEQ multiplex PCR; TCRdb's copy has only in-frame clones and leaves some out. The sample includes around 27,000 clones, roughly nine tenths of them seen just once. This sequence was found in an adult with an advanced solid tumor such as melanoma, head and neck, liver or kidney cancer. V usage is TRBV18 and J usage is TRBJ1-4, with D tentatively TRBD1 (5 bases). The material sequenced was CD4+ or CD8+ T cells sorted from blood, taken in a trial of the OX40 agonist ivuxolimab. CDR3 residues: CASSPGPNNEKLFF. The CDR3 DNA reads as TGTGCCAGCTCACCGGGGCCCAATAATGAAAAACTGTTTTTT. The full variable domain, completed using reference TRBV18 and TRBJ1-4, is NAGVMQNPRHLVRRRGQEARLRCSPMKGHSHVYWYRQLPEEGLKFMVYLQKENIIDESGMPKERFSAEFPKEGPSILRIQQVVRGDSAAYFCASSPGPNNEKLFFGSGTQLSVL.